Presented here are 27 T cell receptor beta chains from one specimen sequenced in a study of immune heterogeneity within non-small cell lung tumors. For the TCR beta CDR3, multiplex PCR with 32 V and 13 J primers performed the amplification. TCRdb analysed the multiplex PCR reads with MiXCR anew, one entry per CDR3 protein. The sample carries about 13,000 distinct CDR3 sequences, approximately 22% recorded once. Bulk tumor genomic DNA served as template, at around 600 ng per sample. Each primary tumor yielded several biopsies, collected far apart from one another at surgery. Undergoing curative surgery were patients whose non-small cell lung cancer was untreated and newly diagnosed. Sequencing was carried out using lung tumor tissue. The origin of the receptors is a man aged 45-65 years with non-small cell lung cancer.

This clonotype was counted many times. V usage is TRBV6-5 and J usage is TRBJ1-2, with unresolved D. Germline V lookup: CDR1 MNHEY, CDR2 SVGAGI. Trimming removed 0 bases from V and 8 bases from J, with 10 bases in between. This CDR3 has 13 amino acids. CDR3 sequence: CASSYSSRGGYTF. The CDR3, as DNA: TGTGCCAGCAGTTACTCCTCCCGCGGGGGCTACACCTTC.

The rearrangement uses TRBV30 and TRBJ2-5; D unclear. The CDR3 totals 11 residues. Trimming left V 0 bases short and J 5 bases short, with 4 bases between. Germline V lookup: CDR1 GTSNPN, CDR2 SVGIG (reference sequence). The CDR3 DNA reads TGTGCCTGGAGTGTACGTGAGACCCAGTACTTC. Translated: CAWSVRETQYF.

V gene TRBV16 combines with J gene TRBJ1-5; 7 bases match TRBD1. Looked up from germline, CDR1 is KGHSY and CDR2 is FQNENV. The CDR3 has 13 residues. J lost 6 bases, V lost 2 bases, and 1 base had no gene match. The CDR3: CASSQQGGQPQHF. CDR3 bases: TGTGCCAGCAGCCAACAGGGGGGTCAGCCCCAGCATTTT.

This clonotype is labeled medium-sized. Written as DNA, the CDR3 is TGTGCCAGCACGAGGGACCATAATGAAAAACTGTTTTTT. It specifies CASTRDHNEKLFF. The chain recombines TRBV2 with TRBJ1-4; D possibly corresponds to TRBD1 (5 bases). Trimming removed 7 bases at V and 4 bases at J, with 10 bases between. Looked up from germline, CDR1 is SNHLY and CDR2 is FYNNEI. CDR3 size: 13 residues.

This clonotype has a handful of counts. The chain has TRBV7-3 and TRBJ1-1; unclear D gene. The germline V and J ends were trimmed by 2 bases and 1 base, with 5 bases remaining between them. The germline gives CDR1 SGHTA, CDR2 FQGTGA. CDR3 length: 13 amino acids. The CDR3 sequence: CASSLYGNTEAFF. The CDR3 DNA reads TGTGCCAGCAGCTTATACGGGAACACTGAAGCTTTCTTT.

This clonotype appeared a few times. The V call is TRBV5-6, the J call TRBJ1-2, with D uncertain. The CDR3 covers 13 residues. Trimming left V 0 bases short and J 6 bases short, with 9 bases between. The germline V gene encodes CDR1 SGHDT and CDR2 YYEEEE. Written as DNA, the CDR3 is TGTGCCAGCAGCTTGGGACCTGGCGATGGCTACACCTTC. Translated: CASSLGPGDGYTF.

This clonotype was seen at least ten times. The V call is TRBV12-3 or TRBV12-4, the J call TRBJ1-1; no clear D gene. This CDR3 region has 15 residues. The V end lost 8 bases, the J end lost 0 bases, and 16 bases lay between the germline ends. This CDR3 is CASLTGLPVNTEAFF. CDR3 coding DNA: TGTGCCAGCTTGACGGGTCTTCCGGTGAACACTGAAGCTTTCTTT.

Of note for this clonotype: Being one base from a much bigger clone, this may be a read error. The V and J genes are TRBV28 and TRBJ1-1, with a possible D match to TRBD1 (6 bases). The CDR3 has 15 amino acids. Deletions cut 6 bases from V and 4 bases from J, with 18 bases between. Germline V gene sequence: CDR1 MDHEN, CDR2 SYDVKM. CDR3 DNA: TGTGCCAGCAGGGGGGGGGACACGGGGGTCACTGAAGCTTTCTTT. Translation gives CASRGGDTGVTEAFF.

This clonotype was observed many times. The gene calls are TRBV20-1 and TRBJ2-5; possibly TRBD2 for D (6 bases). The germline gives CDR1 DFQATT, CDR2 SNEGSKA (reference sequence). V was pared by 7 bases and J by 1 base, with 10 bases between. The CDR3 totals 12 residues. DNA of the CDR3: TGCAGTGTTAGCGGTTTCCAAGAGACCCAGTACTTC. Translated: CSVSGFQETQYF.

This clonotype is labeled medium-sized (0.01 to 0.1%). This chain connects TRBV15 to TRBJ1-6, with 9 bases matching TRBD1. CDR3 length: 15 amino acids. Germline CDR1 and CDR2: LNHNV and YYDKDF (reference sequence). With 5 bases clipped from V and 9 bases from J, the junction kept 8 bases outside the gene matches. This CDR3 reads CATSGPGQGFSPLHF. DNA of the CDR3: TGTGCCACCAGCGGTCCGGGACAGGGTTTTTCACCCCTCCACTTT.

Relative to its sample, this clonotype is medium-sized. The chain has TRBV6-1 and TRBJ2-7; D is undetermined. The CDR3 extends over 13 amino acids. V was pared by 7 bases and J by 3 bases, with 13 bases between. Germline values: CDR1 MNHNS, CDR2 SASEGT. The CDR3: CASKRGRDYEQYF. CDR3 DNA: TGTGCCAGCAAAAGAGGCAGAGACTACGAGCAGTACTTC.

The rearrangement joins TRBV9 to TRBJ2-1; maybe TRBD2 (5 bases). V lost 3 bases and J 3 bases, leaving 10 bases between the germline ends. The CDR3 has 14 amino acids. CDR1 SGDLS and CDR2 YYNGEE come from the germline V gene. The CDR3 nucleotides read TGTGCCAGCAGCGCCCTAGGAGGCTACAATGAGCAGTTCTTC. As protein: CASSALGGYNEQFF. The full variable domain, rest sourced from reference TRBV9 and TRBJ2-1, is DSGVTQTPKHLITATGQRVTLRCSPRSGDLSVYWYQQSLDQGLQFLIQYYNGEERAKGNILERFSAQQFPDLHSELNLSSLELGDSALYFCASSALGGYNEQFFGPGTRLTVL.

By its share, this clonotype is medium-sized. The chain links TRBV19 to TRBJ1-1; D perhaps matches TRBD1 (5 bases). The germline CDR1 and CDR2 sequences are LNHDA and SQIVND (reference sequence). This CDR3 spans 15 amino acids. Trimming left V 7 bases short and J 0 bases short, with 15 bases between. The CDR3 reads CASTIKGPLNTEAFF. CDR3 coding DNA: TGTGCCAGTACGATCAAGGGGCCTTTGAACACTGAAGCTTTCTTT.

The chain recombines TRBV5-1 with TRBJ2-4, with 8 bases fitting TRBD1. Germline CDR1 and CDR2: SGHRS and YFSETQ. The CDR3 has 16 residues. J was trimmed by 4 bases and V by 4 bases; bases with no gene match: 10. CDR3 bases: TGCGCCAGCAGCCTGCTCGGACAGGGAATTAAAAACATTCAGTACTTC. Residues: CASSLLGQGIKNIQYF. The whole variable domain, remainder taken from reference TRBV5-1 and TRBJ2-4, is KAGVTQTPRYLIKTRGQQVTLSCSPISGHRSVSWYQQTPGQGLQFLFEYFSETQRNKGNFPGRFSGRQFSNSRSEMNVSTLELGDSALYLCASSLLGQGIKNIQYFGAGTRLSVL.

The chain employs TRBV6-2 or TRBV6-3 and TRBJ1-5; D is possibly TRBD1 (5 bases). This CDR3 comprises 14 residues. The germline CDR1 and CDR2 sequences are MNHEY and SVGEGT. The ends were cut back, 10 bases at V and 3 bases at J, with 16 bases in the middle. The DNA of the CDR3 is TGTGCCATGGGGAATTGGGGCACCAATCAGCCCCAGCATTTT. Its protein is CAMGNWGTNQPQHF.

This clonotype has a count of ten or more. The chain links TRBV28 to TRBJ2-2; 7 bases are shared with TRBD1. This CDR3 contains 15 residues. From germline, CDR1 is MDHEN and CDR2 SYDVKM. J was trimmed by 2 bases and V by 4 bases; bases with no gene match: 4. The CDR3 coding sequence is TGTGCCAGCAGTTCCAGACAGGGAAACACCGGGGAGCTGTTTTTT. This codes for CASSSRQGNTGELFF.

There are many counts of this clonotype. The V gene is TRBV12-3 or TRBV12-4, the J gene TRBJ1-2, with TRBD1 matching 7 bases. This CDR3 comprises 15 residues. The J segment lost 6 bases and the V segment lost 2 bases, leaving 9 bases of the junction unmatched. The DNA of the CDR3 is TGTGCCAGCAGTTTAAGGCTCCAGGGGGTAGATGGCTACACCTTC. Amino acids: CASSLRLQGVDGYTF.

This clonotype was counted between two and nine times. The chain joins TRBV6-1 to TRBJ1-1; D unclear. V shed 5 bases and J shed 4 bases, with 8 bases lying between them. CDR3 size: 12 residues. Germline V gene sequence: CDR1 MNHNS, CDR2 SASEGT. The CDR3 protein is CASSRESTEAFF. The CDR3 nucleotides are TGTGCCAGCAGTCGCGAGAGCACTGAAGCTTTCTTT.

Worth noting for this clonotype: One base away lies a much larger clone, so this may be a sequencing read error. The chain has TRBV6-2 or TRBV6-3 and TRBJ2-3, with D perhaps being TRBD1 or TRBD2 (5 bases each). Germline V CDR1 and CDR2: MNHEY, SVGEGT. The CDR3 contains 14 residues. CDR3 DNA: TGCGCCAGTGCAGCGGAAGGGGACACAGATACGCAGTATTTT. This codes for CASAAEGDTDTQYF.

The genes are TRBV5-1 and TRBJ2-5; 8 nucleotides match TRBD2. Germline CDR1 and CDR2: SGHRS and YFSETQ. The CDR3 is made up of 15 amino acids. The V segment lost 6 bases and the J segment 4 bases; nucleotides outside the gene matches: 11. The CDR3 DNA reads as TGCGCCAGCATGGGACTAGTGGGAGGGTCAGAGACCCAGTACTTC. It yields the protein CASMGLVGGSETQYF.

In this sample, this clonotype turned up many times. The rearrangement joins TRBV28 to TRBJ2-1; D is uncertain. V lost 3 bases and J 3 bases, leaving 9 bases between the germline ends. The CDR3 has 14 amino acids. Germline V CDR1 and CDR2: MDHEN, SYDVKM. CDR3 sequence: CASSFRANYNEQFF. As DNA, the CDR3 is TGTGCCAGCAGTTTTAGGGCTAACTACAATGAGCAGTTCTTC. Complete variable domain (other parts from reference TRBV28 and TRBJ2-1): DVKVTQSSRYLVKRTGEKVFLECVQDMDHENMFWYRQDPGLGLRLIYFSYDVKMKEKGDIPEGYSVSREKKERFSLILESASTNQTSMYLCASSFRANYNEQFFGPGTRLTVL.

This clonotype was picked up a small number of times. Given a much more abundant clone one base away, this may be a read error. The J gene is TRBJ2-7, the V gene TRBV28, with a possible D match to TRBD1 (5 bases). This CDR3 spans 13 amino acids. From germline, CDR1 is MDHEN and CDR2 SYDVKM. The CDR3 protein is CASSPGRIYEQHF. CDR3 in DNA: TGTGCCAGCAGTCCAGGGCGGATCTACGAGCAGCACTTC.

This clonotype was observed at least ten times. The CDR3 nucleotides are TGTGCCAGCAGATACAGGGGCGGGCAGCCCCAGCATTTT. Its translation is CASRYRGGQPQHF. This rearrangement joins TRBV2 to TRBJ1-5, with 7 bases aligning to TRBD1. The length of the CDR3 is 13 residues. CDR1 SNHLY and CDR2 FYNNEI come from the germline V gene. Unmatched junction bases numbered 6, after V lost 6 bases and J lost 7 bases.

Relative to its sample, this clonotype is medium-sized. V and J are TRBV20-1 and TRBJ2-7; tentative D call: TRBD2 (6 bases). The germline CDR1 and CDR2 sequences are DFQATT and SNEGSKA (reference sequence). There are 15 residues in the CDR3. Trimming pared 2 bases from V and 0 bases from J, leaving 14 bases between. The CDR3 reads CSARPRDLPSYEQYF. DNA of the CDR3: TGCAGTGCTAGACCGCGGGACTTACCCTCCTACGAGCAGTACTTC.

This clonotype rates as medium-sized (0.01 to 0.1%). The rearrangement uses TRBV29-1 and TRBJ2-3; D unresolved. CDR1 is SQVTM, CDR2 ANQGSEA, per germline. Trimming took off 7 bases at V and 2 bases at J, with 10 bases between the two ends. There are 12 residues in the CDR3. The CDR3: CSACETTDTQYF. Written as DNA, the CDR3 is TGCAGCGCCTGCGAAACCACAGATACGCAGTATTTT.

In this sample, this clonotype turned up many times. V usage is TRBV6-1 and J usage is TRBJ2-1, with 10 bases that match TRBD2. Germline assignment: CDR1 MNHNS and CDR2 SASEGT. This CDR3 region has 16 residues. With V trimmed by 6 bases and J by 10 bases, 15 bases remained unmatched. The CDR3 nucleotides read TGTGCCAGCAGAACGGTCGCGCTAGCGGGAGTTGAGGAGCAGTTCTTC. Protein: CASRTVALAGVEEQFF.

This clonotype was counted once. The chain couples TRBV24-1 to TRBJ2-1, with a tentative D call TRBD1 (5 bases). The germline V gene encodes CDR1 KGHDR and CDR2 SFDVKD. The V and J ends lost 3 bases and 16 bases respectively, with 15 bases between them. This CDR3 region has 12 residues. In nucleotides, the CDR3 is TGTGCCACCAGTGATCAAGGGGTTGAGCTTTTCTTC. It translates to CATSDQGVELFF.